These T cell receptor beta chains were read from a single sample in a study of naive and memory T cell subsets. TCRdb ran MiXCR on the UMI-ligation and nested PCR reads and lists one entry per CDR3 protein. The top ten hold about 0.14% of the sample, which has 130,000 to 150,000 distinct CDR3 sequences, approximately 15% seen once. Sequencing input: naive CD4+ T cells from blood. Receptors were obtained from a human donor in good health. CDR3s include the opening cysteine and the closing phenylalanine or tryptophan. The D gene is left open where the match is weak. Expanded clones get a size class; other rows say once, few or many, or leave the size out.

many	TRBV19	TRBJ2-7	NA	CASSTQGSEQYF	TGTGCCAGTAGTACTCAGGGGAGCGAGCAGTACTTC
NA	TRBV28	TRBJ2-1	NA	CASSLSQTLRGFF	TGTGCCAGCAGTTTGTCACAGACCCTCCGGGGGTTCTTC
few	TRBV7-2	TRBJ1-1	NA	CASSQTGGPLGTEAFF	TGTGCCAGCAGCCAAACGGGGGGGCCGTTGGGGACTGAAGCTTTCTTT
NA	TRBV20-1	TRBJ2-2	NA	CSARDLSNTGELFF	TGCAGTGCTAGAGATCTCTCGAACACCGGGGAGCTGTTTTTT
NA	TRBV3-1	TRBJ2-3	NA	CASSQEYRRSDTQYF	TGTGCCAGCAGCCAAGAATACAGGAGGTCAGATACGCAGTATTTT
NA	TRBV7-2	TRBJ2-2	TRBD1	CASSWDRARTGELFF	TGTGCCAGCAGCTGGGACAGGGCTCGGACCGGGGAGCTGTTTTTT
NA	TRBV5-1	TRBJ1-5	NA	CASSLASGSGQPKHF	TGCGCCAGCAGCTTGGCGTCGGGGTCTGGGCAGCCCAAGCATTTT
few	TRBV7-2	TRBJ2-7	TRBD2	CASSPAPSGRAGEQYF	TGTGCCAGCAGCCCCGCGCCTAGCGGGAGGGCCGGGGAGCAGTACTTC
NA	TRBV12-3/TRBV12-4	TRBJ1-4	NA	CASSLVVNEKLFF	TGTGCCAGCAGTTTAGTAGTGAATGAAAAACTGTTTTTT
NA	TRBV2	TRBJ2-1	TRBD2	CALRAGYAYNEQFF	TGTGCCCTACGAGCGGGATACGCCTACAATGAGCAGTTCTTC
few	TRBV19	TRBJ2-3	NA	CASTDSRSTDTQYF	TGTGCCAGTACCGACAGCCGAAGCACAGATACGCAGTATTTT
NA	TRBV10-3	TRBJ2-7	TRBD1	CAASPTPGQGASEQYF	TGTGCCGCATCCCCTACCCCGGGACAGGGGGCGAGTGAGCAGTACTTC
few	TRBV5-1	TRBJ1-1	TRBD1	CASSLIQGDTEAFF	TGCGCCAGCAGCTTGATTCAGGGGGACACTGAAGCTTTCTTT
NA	TRBV7-9	TRBJ2-1	NA	CASLLLVGLSNEQFF	TGTGCCAGCCTCCTGCTAGTCGGTCTCAGCAATGAGCAGTTCTTC
few	TRBV5-5	TRBJ2-2	TRBD2	CASSPGRGVVGELFF	TGTGCCAGCAGCCCCGGTCGGGGGGTGGTCGGGGAGCTGTTTTTT
few	TRBV29-1	TRBJ2-2	NA	CSVVAGELFF	TGCAGCGTTGTTGCCGGGGAGCTGTTTTTT
few	TRBV7-6	TRBJ2-5	NA	CASSSGQYQETQYF	TGTGCCAGCAGCTCAGGACAATACCAAGAGACCCAGTACTTC
few	TRBV3-2	TRBJ1-3	NA	CASSPRIPRVGNTIYF	TGTGCCAGCAGCCCCAGGATCCCCAGGGTCGGAAACACCATATATTTT
many	TRBV2	TRBJ2-7	TRBD2	CASSEVAGGPHEQYF	TGTGCCAGCAGTGAAGTAGCGGGAGGGCCGCACGAGCAGTACTTC
many	TRBV28	TRBJ1-6	NA	CASSLAGRAPFGSPLHF	TGTGCCAGCAGTTTAGCGGGGAGAGCCCCTTTTGGTTCACCCCTCCACTTT
NA	TRBV20-1	TRBJ1-4	NA	CSGAGNEKLFF	TGCAGCGGAGCGGGGAATGAAAAACTGTTTTTT
few	TRBV4-2	TRBJ2-7	TRBD2	CASSQPRREAGSSYEQYF	TGTGCCAGCAGCCAACCCCGACGGGAGGCGGGGAGCTCCTACGAGCAGTACTTC
many	TRBV7-2	TRBJ2-7	NA	CASSPPSYEQYF	TGTGCCAGCAGCCCCCCCTCCTACGAGCAGTACTTC
NA	TRBV2	TRBJ2-1	TRBD2	CASSDGTNYNEQFF	TGTGCCAGCAGTGACGGGACTAACTACAATGAGCAGTTCTTC
NA	TRBV7-9	TRBJ1-5	NA	CASSLVGTSEGNQPQHF	TGTGCCAGCAGCTTAGTAGGGACCTCAGAGGGTAATCAGCCCCAGCATTTT
few	TRBV6-2/TRBV6-3	TRBJ2-1	NA	CASSRDWQNEQFF	TGTGCCAGCAGCCGGGACTGGCAAAATGAGCAGTTCTTC
few	TRBV12-3/TRBV12-4	TRBJ1-5	NA	CASSVGGSLRQPQHF	TGTGCCAGCAGCGTGGGGGGGAGCCTACGTCAGCCCCAGCATTTT
NA	TRBV5-4	TRBJ2-5	NA	CATSGAESQETQYF	TGTGCCACCTCCGGGGCGGAAAGCCAAGAGACCCAGTACTTC
NA	TRBV27	TRBJ2-7	TRBD1	CASSSPGGNYEQYF	TGTGCCAGCAGTTCACCAGGGGGTAACTACGAGCAGTACTTC
few	TRBV15	TRBJ1-5	NA	CATSRGGASQPQHF	TGTGCCACCAGCAGAGGGGGGGCATCCCAGCCCCAGCATTTT
few	TRBV19	TRBJ2-7	NA	CASSLGGGGDEQYF	TGTGCCTCATCCTTGGGGGGCGGGGGCGACGAGCAGTACTTC
NA	TRBV6-6	TRBJ2-5	NA	CASSYTGAFAVETQYF	TGTGCCAGCAGTTACACTGGGGCATTTGCGGTAGAGACCCAGTACTTC
few	TRBV24-1	TRBJ2-2	TRBD2	CATSARSGRSRNGELFF	TGTGCCACCAGTGCAAGGAGCGGGAGGAGTCGTAACGGGGAGCTGTTTTTT